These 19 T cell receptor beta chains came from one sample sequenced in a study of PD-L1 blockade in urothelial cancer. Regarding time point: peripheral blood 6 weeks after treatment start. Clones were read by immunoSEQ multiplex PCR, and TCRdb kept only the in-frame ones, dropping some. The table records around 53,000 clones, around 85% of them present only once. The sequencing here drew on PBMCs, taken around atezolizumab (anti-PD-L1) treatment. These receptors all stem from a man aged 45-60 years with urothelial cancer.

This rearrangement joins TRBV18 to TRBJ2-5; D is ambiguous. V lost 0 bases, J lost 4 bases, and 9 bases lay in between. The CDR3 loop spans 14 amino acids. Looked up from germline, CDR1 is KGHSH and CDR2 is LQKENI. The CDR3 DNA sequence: TGTGCCAGCTCACCACCTAACAGCTCAGAGACCCAGTACTTC. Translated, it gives CASSPPNSSETQYF.

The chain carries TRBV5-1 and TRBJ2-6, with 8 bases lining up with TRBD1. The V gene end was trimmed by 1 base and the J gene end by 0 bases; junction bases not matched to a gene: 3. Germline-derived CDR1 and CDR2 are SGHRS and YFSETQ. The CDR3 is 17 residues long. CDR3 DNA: TGCGCCAGCAGCTTGAAAGGACAGGGCTCTGGGGCCAACGTCCTGACTTTC. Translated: CASSLKGQGSGANVLTF.

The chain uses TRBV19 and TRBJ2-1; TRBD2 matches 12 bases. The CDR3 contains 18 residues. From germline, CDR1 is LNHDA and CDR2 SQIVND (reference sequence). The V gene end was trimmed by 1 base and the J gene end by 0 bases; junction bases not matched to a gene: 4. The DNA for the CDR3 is TGTGCCAGTAGTATAGGGACTAGCGGGACCCGCTCCTACAATGAGCAGTTCTTC. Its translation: CASSIGTSGTRSYNEQFF.

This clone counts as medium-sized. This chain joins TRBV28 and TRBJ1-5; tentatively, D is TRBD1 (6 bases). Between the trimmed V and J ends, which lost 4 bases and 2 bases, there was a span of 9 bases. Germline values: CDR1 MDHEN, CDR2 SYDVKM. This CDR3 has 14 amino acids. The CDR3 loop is CASSSGVGNQPQHF. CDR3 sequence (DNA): TGTGCCAGCAGTTCAGGGGTGGGCAATCAGCCCCAGCATTTT.

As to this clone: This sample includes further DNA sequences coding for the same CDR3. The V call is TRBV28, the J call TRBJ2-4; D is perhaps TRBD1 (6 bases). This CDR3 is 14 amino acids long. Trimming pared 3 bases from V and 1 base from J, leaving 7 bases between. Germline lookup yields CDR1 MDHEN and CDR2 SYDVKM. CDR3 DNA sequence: TGTGCCAGCAGTTTTCAGGGGGCCAAAAACATTCAGTACTTC. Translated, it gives CASSFQGAKNIQYF.

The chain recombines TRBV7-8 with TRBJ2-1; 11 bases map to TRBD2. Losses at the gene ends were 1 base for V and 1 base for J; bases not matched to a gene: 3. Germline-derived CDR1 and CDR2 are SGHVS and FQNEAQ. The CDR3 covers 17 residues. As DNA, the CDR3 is TGTGCCAGCAGCTTAGGTAGCGGGAGGGAATCCTACAATGAGCAGTTCTTC. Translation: CASSLGSGRESYNEQFF.

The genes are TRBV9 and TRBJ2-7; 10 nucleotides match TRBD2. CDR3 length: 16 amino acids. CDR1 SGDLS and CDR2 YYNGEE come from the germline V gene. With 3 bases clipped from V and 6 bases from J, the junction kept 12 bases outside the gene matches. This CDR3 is CASSGQSGRALGEQYF. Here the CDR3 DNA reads TGTGCCAGCAGCGGCCAAAGCGGGAGGGCCCTCGGCGAGCAGTACTTC. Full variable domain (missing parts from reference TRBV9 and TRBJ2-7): DSGVTQTPKHLITATGQRVTLRCSPRSGDLSVYWYQQSLDQGLQFLIQYYNGEERAKGNILERFSAQQFPDLHSELNLSSLELGDSALYFCASSGQSGRALGEQYFGPGTRLTVT.

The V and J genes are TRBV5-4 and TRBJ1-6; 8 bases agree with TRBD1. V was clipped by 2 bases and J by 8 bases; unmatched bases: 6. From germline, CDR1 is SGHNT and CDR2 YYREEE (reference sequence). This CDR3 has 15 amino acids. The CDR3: CASSFDRGSDSPLHF. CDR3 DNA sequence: TGTGCCAGCAGCTTTGACAGGGGTTCGGATTCACCCCTCCACTTT.

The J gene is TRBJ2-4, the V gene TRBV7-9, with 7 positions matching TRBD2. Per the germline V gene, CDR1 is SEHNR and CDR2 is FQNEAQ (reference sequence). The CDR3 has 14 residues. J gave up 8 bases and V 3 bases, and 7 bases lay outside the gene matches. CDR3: CASSLGGSGDIQYF. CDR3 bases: TGTGCCAGCAGCTTGGGCGGGAGTGGGGACATTCAGTACTTC.

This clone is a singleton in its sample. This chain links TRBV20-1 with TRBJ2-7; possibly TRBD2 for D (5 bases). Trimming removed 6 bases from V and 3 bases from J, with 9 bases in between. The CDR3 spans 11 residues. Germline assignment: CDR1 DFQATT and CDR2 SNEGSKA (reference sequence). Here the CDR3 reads CSAPGIYEQYF. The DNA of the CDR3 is TGCAGTGCACCCGGGATCTACGAGCAGTACTTC.

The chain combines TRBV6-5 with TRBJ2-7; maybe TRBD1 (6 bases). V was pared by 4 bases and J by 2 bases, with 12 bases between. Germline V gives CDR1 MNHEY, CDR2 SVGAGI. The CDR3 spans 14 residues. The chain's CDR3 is CASSSYRDPYEQYF. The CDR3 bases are TGTGCCAGCAGTTCCTACAGGGACCCCTACGAGCAGTACTTC.

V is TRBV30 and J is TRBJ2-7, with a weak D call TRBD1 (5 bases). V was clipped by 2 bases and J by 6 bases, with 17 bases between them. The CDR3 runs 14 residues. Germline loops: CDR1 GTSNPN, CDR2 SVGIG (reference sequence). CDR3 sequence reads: CAWSRQGPFSEQYF. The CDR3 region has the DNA TGTGCCTGGAGTAGGCAGGGTCCGTTTTCCGAGCAGTACTTC.

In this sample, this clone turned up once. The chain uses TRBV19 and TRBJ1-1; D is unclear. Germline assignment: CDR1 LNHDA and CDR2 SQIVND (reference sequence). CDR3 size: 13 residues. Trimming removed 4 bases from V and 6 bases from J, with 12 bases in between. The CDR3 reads CASSKAWFSEAFF. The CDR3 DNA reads TGTGCCAGTAGTAAAGCGTGGTTCTCTGAAGCTTTCTTT.

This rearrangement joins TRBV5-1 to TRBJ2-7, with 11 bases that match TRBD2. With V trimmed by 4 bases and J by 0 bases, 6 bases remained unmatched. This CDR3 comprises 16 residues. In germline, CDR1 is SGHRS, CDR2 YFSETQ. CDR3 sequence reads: CASSLKLAGASYEQYF. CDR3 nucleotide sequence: TGCGCCAGCAGCCTGAAACTAGCGGGGGCCTCCTACGAGCAGTACTTC.

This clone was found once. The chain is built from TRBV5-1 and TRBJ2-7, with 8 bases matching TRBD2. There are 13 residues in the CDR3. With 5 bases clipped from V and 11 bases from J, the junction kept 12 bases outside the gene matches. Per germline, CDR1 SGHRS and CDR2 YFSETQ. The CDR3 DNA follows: TGCGCCAGCAGTTCTGGGGTAAGCGGGGGAAAGTACTTC. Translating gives CASSSGVSGGKYF.

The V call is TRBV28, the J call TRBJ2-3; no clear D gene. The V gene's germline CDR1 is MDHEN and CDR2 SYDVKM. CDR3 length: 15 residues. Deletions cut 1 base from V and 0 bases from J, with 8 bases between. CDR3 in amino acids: CASSLSWPSTDTQYF. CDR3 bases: TGTGCCAGCAGTTTATCGTGGCCGAGCACAGATACGCAGTATTTT.

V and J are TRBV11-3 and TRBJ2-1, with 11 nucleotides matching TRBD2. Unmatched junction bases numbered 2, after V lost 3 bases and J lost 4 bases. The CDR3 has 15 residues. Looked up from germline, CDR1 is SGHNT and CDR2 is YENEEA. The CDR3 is CASSLGLAEYNEQFF. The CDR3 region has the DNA TGTGCCAGCAGCTTGGGACTAGCGGAGTACAATGAGCAGTTCTTC.

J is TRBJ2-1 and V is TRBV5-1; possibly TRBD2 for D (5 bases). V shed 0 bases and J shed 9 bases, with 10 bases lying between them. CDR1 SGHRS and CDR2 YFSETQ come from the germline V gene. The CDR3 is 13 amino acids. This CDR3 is CASSLDGRGEQFF. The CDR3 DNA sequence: TGCGCCAGCAGCTTGGACGGCCGGGGTGAGCAGTTCTTC.

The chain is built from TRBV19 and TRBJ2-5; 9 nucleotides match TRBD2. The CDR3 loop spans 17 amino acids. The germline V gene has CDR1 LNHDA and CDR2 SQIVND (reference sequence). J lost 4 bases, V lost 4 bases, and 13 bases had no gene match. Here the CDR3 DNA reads TGTGCCAGTAGTACCCGGGGAGGCGGGGGGGCTCGAGAGACCCAGTACTTC. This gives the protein CASSTRGGGGARETQYF.